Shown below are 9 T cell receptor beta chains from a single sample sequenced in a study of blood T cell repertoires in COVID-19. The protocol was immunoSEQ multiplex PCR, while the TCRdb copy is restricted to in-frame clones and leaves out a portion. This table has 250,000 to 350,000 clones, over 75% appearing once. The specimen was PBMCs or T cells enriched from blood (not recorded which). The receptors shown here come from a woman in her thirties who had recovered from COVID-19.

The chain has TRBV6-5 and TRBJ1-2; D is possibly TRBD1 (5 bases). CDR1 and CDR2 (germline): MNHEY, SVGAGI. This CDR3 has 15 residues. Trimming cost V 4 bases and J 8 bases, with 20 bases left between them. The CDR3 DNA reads TGTGCCAGCAGTTTTATAACAGGCGTTCTGGGGGGCTACACCTTC. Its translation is CASSFITGVLGGYTF.

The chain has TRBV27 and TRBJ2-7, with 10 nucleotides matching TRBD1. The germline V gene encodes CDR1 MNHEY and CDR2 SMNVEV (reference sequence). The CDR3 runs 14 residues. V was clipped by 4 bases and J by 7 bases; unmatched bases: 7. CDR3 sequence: CASSWGTGAFEQYF. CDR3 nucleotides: TGTGCCAGCAGTTGGGGGACAGGGGCCTTTGAGCAGTACTTC.

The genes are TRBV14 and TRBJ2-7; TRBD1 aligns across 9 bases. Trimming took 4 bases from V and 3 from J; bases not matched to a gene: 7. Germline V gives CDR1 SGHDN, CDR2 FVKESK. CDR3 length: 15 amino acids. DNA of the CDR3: TGTGCCAGCAGCCCACTACCGGGACAGGGCTACGAGCAGTACTTC. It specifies CASSPLPGQGYEQYF.

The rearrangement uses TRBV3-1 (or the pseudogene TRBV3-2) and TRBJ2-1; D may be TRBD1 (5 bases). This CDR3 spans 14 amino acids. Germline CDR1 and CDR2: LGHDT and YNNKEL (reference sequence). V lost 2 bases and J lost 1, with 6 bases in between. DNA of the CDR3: TGTGCCAGCAGCCAACAGGGTTCCTACAATGAGCAGTTCTTC. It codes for CASSQQGSYNEQFF.

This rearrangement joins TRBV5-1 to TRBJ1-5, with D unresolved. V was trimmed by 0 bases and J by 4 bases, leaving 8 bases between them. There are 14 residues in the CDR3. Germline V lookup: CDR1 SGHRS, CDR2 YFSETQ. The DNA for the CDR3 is TGCGCCAGCAGCTTGGATGGCCGTAATCAGCCCCAGCATTTT. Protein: CASSLDGRNQPQHF.

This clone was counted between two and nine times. The CDR3 nucleotides are TGCGCCAGCAGCTCTTCGTTCGGGACAGGGGATGGCTACACCTTC. Its translation: CASSSSFGTGDGYTF. V and J are TRBV4-1 and TRBJ1-2; 10 nucleotides agree with TRBD1. The CDR3 loop spans 15 amino acids. V shed 5 bases, J shed 6 bases, and the junction held 9 bases outside the gene matches. Germline lookup yields CDR1 MGHRA and CDR2 YSYEKL.

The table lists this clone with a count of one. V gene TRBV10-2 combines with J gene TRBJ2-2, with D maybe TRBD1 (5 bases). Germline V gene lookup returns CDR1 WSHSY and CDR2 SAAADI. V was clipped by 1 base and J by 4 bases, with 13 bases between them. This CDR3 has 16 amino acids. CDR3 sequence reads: CASSEYKTDTTGELFF. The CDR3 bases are TGCGCCAGCAGTGAGTACAAGACAGATACCACCGGGGAGCTGTTTTTT.

CDR3 DNA: TGTGCCAGCAGCCCCGGGTACTCTGGAAACACCATATATTTT. It is translated as CASSPGYSGNTIYF. This sequence joins TRBV7-2 and TRBJ1-3; D ambiguous. The CDR3 has 14 residues. Trimming removed 5 bases at V and 0 bases at J, with 8 bases between. In germline, CDR1 is SGHTA, CDR2 FQGNSA.

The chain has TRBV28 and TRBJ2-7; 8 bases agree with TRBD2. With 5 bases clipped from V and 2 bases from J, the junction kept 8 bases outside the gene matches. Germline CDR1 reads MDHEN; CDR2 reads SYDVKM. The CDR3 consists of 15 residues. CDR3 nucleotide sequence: TGTGCCAGCAGTGAACCGGGACTAGGTACCTACGAGCAGTACTTC. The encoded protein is CASSEPGLGTYEQYF.